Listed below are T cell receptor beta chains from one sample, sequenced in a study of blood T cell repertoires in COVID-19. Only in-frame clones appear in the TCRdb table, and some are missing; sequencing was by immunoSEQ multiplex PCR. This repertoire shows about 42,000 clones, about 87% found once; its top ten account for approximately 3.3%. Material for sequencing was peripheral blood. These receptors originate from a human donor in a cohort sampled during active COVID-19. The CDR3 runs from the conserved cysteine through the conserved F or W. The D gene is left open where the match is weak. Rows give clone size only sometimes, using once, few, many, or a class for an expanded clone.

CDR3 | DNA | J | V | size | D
CASSEQGIQFYGYTF | TGTGCCAGCAGCGAACAGGGCATCCAATTCTATGGCTACACCTTC | TRBJ1-2 | TRBV2 | . | .
CASSPTQGDSPLHF | TGTGCCAGCTCACCAACCCAAGGGGATTCACCCCTCCACTTT | TRBJ1-6 | TRBV18 | . | .
CASSIYLSEREKLFF | TGTGCCAGTAGTATTTATCTGTCAGAACGAGAAAAACTGTTTTTT | TRBJ1-4 | TRBV19 | . | .
CASSTVRDAGTEAFF | TGTGCCAGCAGCACCGTTCGGGATGCGGGGACTGAAGCTTTCTTT | TRBJ1-1 | TRBV6-5 | . | .
CASSPTFQGEQYF | TGTGCCAGCAGCCCAACTTTTCAGGGCGAGCAGTACTTC | TRBJ2-7 | TRBV9 | . | .
CASSLGADGSPLHF | TGTGCCAGCAGTTTGGGGGCTGACGGTTCACCCCTCCACTTT | TRBJ1-6 | TRBV6-6 | . | .
CASSFDRGPYEQYF | TGTGCCAGCAGCTTTGACAGGGGGCCCTACGAGCAGTACTTC | TRBJ2-7 | TRBV5-4 | . | TRBD1
CASSLSRDSPLHF | TGTGCCAGCAGTTTATCGAGGGATTCACCCCTCCACTTT | TRBJ1-6 | TRBV27 | . | .
CASSRGDRRNTEAFF | TGTGCCAGCAGCCGGGGAGACCGCAGAAACACTGAAGCTTTCTTT | TRBJ1-1 | TRBV7-3 | . | .
CASSRDSVGGEKLFF | TGCGCCAGCAGCCGGGACAGTGTCGGAGGTGAAAAACTGTTTTTT | TRBJ1-4 | TRBV4-3 | . | TRBD1
CASSLYMAGESTDTQYF | TGCGCCAGCAGCCTTTACATGGCGGGAGAGAGCACAGATACGCAGTATTTT | TRBJ2-3 | TRBV5-1 | . | TRBD2
CASSMKLGGQPQHF | TGTGCCAGTAGTATGAAGCTGGGGGGTCAGCCCCAGCATTTT | TRBJ1-5 | TRBV19 | . | .
CATSPGGGGYYEQYF | TGTGCCACCAGCCCGGGGGGAGGGGGATACTACGAGCAGTACTTC | TRBJ2-7 | TRBV15 | few | .
CASSYGAGNTIYF | TGTGCCAGCAGCTATGGGGCAGGAAACACCATATATTTT | TRBJ1-3 | TRBV28 | . | .
CASSPNRLAGGSLISSYEQYF | TGTGCCAGCAGCCCCAACCGACTAGCGGGGGGTTCCCTTATAAGCTCCTACGAGCAGTACTTC | TRBJ2-7 | TRBV6-6 | . | TRBD2
CASSAQGASNQPQHF | TGTGCCAGCAGTGCACAGGGCGCGTCCAATCAGCCCCAGCATTTT | TRBJ1-5 | TRBV25-1 | . | .
CASSLGGQPNTEAFF | TGTGCCAGCAGTCTAGGGGGACAGCCGAACACTGAAGCTTTCTTT | TRBJ1-1 | TRBV27 | . | TRBD1
CASSITGELGGELFF | TGCGCCAGCAGCATTACAGGGGAATTGGGCGGGGAGCTGTTTTTT | TRBJ2-2 | TRBV5-1 | once | TRBD1
CASGDRGPSWGEQYF | TGTGCCAGCGGGGACAGGGGGCCCAGTTGGGGCGAGCAGTACTTC | TRBJ2-7 | TRBV6-6 | few | TRBD1
CASSQGNRPRYGYTF | TGTGCCAGCAGCCAAGGGAACAGGCCCCGGTATGGCTACACCTTC | TRBJ1-2 | TRBV4-2 | . | .
CASSHGLSGGNHNEQFF | TGTGCCAGCAGCCACGGACTTAGCGGGGGTAACCACAATGAGCAGTTCTTC | TRBJ2-1 | TRBV3-1/TRBV3-2 | . | TRBD2
CASSDRGFEQYF | TGTGCCAGCAGTGACAGGGGGTTCGAGCAGTACTTC | TRBJ2-7 | TRBV25-1 | . | TRBD1